This record concerns one TCR beta chain sequence. The antigen remains undetermined. The data derive from a study of blood T cells in healthy people across ages. The use of a sample-barcoded 5' primer and a J-beta primer mix characterized a second PCR of roughly 6 to 12 cycles. In TCRdb, the 5' RACE reads were re-called with MiXCR into one record per CDR3 protein. The sample shows around 1.5 million distinct CDR3 sequences, around 36% of them seen only once. Study-wide results and limits: Getting older went along with TCR beta diversity per million T cells dropping roughly linearly.

CDR3 size: 15 residues. Trimming removed 5 bases from V and 5 bases from J; junction bases left unmatched: 12. CDR1 SQVTM and CDR2 ANQGSEA come from the germline V gene. Material for sequencing was blood. J is TRBJ1-1 and V is TRBV29-1; 9 bases fit TRBD1. This clonotype was obtained from a woman aged 30 to 39 in good health. In nucleotides, the CDR3 is TGCAGCGTTTTCTCGGACAGGGGCTTTCGGACTGAAGCTTTCTTT. It codes for CSVFSDRGFRTEAFF.